This T cell receptor beta chain derives from a study of shared T cell receptors in the human thymus (dated by TCRdb to about 2021). Broadly, across the study: The study investigated the way shared, self-reactive T-cell receptor alpha chains are produced in the human thymus.

About this clone itself: It has no known antigen specificity. The sample holds no much larger clone one base away, and base qualities are not on file.

The CDR1 and CDR2 encoded by the germline V gene are SGHVS and FNYEAQ. Compared with germline, V lacks 5 bases and J lacks 10 bases; bases without a gene match: 10. From the cysteine through the phenylalanine, the CDR3 covers 15 amino acids. Just the 45-base CDR3 DNA is kept, in frame starting at base 1. The library was prepared using the immunoSEQ multiplex PCR assay. This is the immuneACCESS table as TCRdb keeps it, with only in-frame sequences that have V and J called. A part of the clones is gone; compared with another copy, unresolved V genes explain less than half, and the rest is unexplained. Here the sample has 700,000 to 750,000 clones; 70% to 90% occur a single time. The top ten clonotypes cover roughly 0.01% of the sample. These data were likewise used in another study, on human thymus T cells. As noted in the second study: In Finland, the donors were immunologically healthy infants who were having open corrective cardiac surgery for congenital heart defects. Thymus tissue was obtained as surgical resects removed during corrective cardiac surgery. Both the thymic and the peripheral blood repertoires appeared to show biased V and J gene segment usage. Highly overlapping thymic TCR repertoires among unrelated individuals were reported in the related research. The study described the TCR alpha and beta repertoires in about eight infant thymus samples and a few matching peripheral blood samples. Donor ages ranging from about 6 to 250 days were recorded, and more than five male and a couple of female infants were included in the cohort. Thymocytes were mechanically released from the tissue and were stored as pellets of roughly 9-33 million cells at -70 degrees C. Genomic DNA was extracted from frozen cell pellets with a QIAsymphony instrument. The immunoSEQ multiplex PCR assay was used to amplify the TCRB and TCRAD loci from a standardized amount of quality-controlled genomic DNA. The amplicons covered the V(D)J region and were long enough to include the CDR3 and to identify the V and J genes. The commercial immunoSEQ service was used to sequence amplicons on an Illumina platform. Primer bias and sequencing errors were corrected using previously described methods, and TCRAD and TCRB definitions followed the IMGT database. Analysis of the repertoires was done with immunoSEQ Analyzer 3.0 and VDJTools and included basic statistics, V/J segment usage, diversity estimates, rarefaction and pairwise overlap. To estimate diversity, the Chao1, ChaoE, Efron-Thisted, Shannon and inverse Simpson indices were applied, and diversity was also estimated on datasets down-sampled to the smallest sample. Repertoire overlap was assessed by strict matching of CDR3 nucleotide sequence, V gene and J gene, and clustering was done by Jaccard-based multidimensional scaling. On average, roughly 810,000 unique TCRB clonotypes were obtained from thymus samples, compared with some 84,000 from blood samples.

Rearrangement joined TRBV7-6 to TRBJ1-6, with 8 bases in between that match TRBD1. The sequence was obtained from a girl in the first two years of life with a congenital heart defect. Donor details come from another sample of the same person, matched by shared clones. The material sequenced was thymocytes. The nucleotide sequence reads TGTGCCAGCAGCGGGGGACAGGAGGCGAGGTCACCCCTCCACTTT. This is translated as CASSGGQEARSPLHF.